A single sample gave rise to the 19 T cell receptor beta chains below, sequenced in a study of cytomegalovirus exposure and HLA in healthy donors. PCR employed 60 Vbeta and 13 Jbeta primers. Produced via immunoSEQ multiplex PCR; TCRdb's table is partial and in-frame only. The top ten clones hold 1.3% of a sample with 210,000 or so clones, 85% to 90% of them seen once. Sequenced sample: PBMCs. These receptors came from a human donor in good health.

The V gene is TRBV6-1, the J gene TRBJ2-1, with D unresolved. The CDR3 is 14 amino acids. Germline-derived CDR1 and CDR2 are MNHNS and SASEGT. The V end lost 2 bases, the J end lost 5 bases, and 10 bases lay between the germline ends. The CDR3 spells CASSEQYQDNEQFF. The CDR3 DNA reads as TGTGCCAGCAGTGAACAGTACCAGGACAATGAGCAGTTCTTC.

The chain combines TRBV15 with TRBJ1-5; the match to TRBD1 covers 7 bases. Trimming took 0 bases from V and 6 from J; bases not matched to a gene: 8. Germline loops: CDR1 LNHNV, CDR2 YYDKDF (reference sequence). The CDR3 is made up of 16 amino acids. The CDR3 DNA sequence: TGTGCCACCAGCAGAGATTTTTTAACAGGGGTTCAGCCCCAGCATTTT. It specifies CATSRDFLTGVQPQHF.

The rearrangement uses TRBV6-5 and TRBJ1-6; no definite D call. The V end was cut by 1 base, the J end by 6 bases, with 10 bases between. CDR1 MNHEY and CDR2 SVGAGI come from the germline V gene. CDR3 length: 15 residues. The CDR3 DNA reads TGTGCCAGCAGTTACTGGTCACTCCGTAATTCACCCCTCCACTTT. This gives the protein CASSYWSLRNSPLHF.

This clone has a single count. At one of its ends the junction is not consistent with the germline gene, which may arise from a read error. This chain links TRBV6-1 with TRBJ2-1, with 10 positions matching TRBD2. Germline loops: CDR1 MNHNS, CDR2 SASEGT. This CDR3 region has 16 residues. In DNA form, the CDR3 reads TGTGCCAGCAGTGGGATTAGGACTAGCGGCAACAATGAGCAATTCTTC. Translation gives CASSGIRTSGNNEQFF.

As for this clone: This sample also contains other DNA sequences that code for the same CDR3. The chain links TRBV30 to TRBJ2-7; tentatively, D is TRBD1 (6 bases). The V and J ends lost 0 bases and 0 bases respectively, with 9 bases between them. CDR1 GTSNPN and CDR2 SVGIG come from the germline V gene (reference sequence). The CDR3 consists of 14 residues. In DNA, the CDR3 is TGTGCCTGGAGTGTAGGGGGAAGCTCCTACGAGCAGTACTTC. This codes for CAWSVGGSSYEQYF.

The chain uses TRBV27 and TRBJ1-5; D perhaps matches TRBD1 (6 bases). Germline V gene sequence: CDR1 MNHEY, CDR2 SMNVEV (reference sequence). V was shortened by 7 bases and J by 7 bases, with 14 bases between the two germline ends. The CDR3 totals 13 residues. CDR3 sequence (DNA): TGTGCCAGCACAACAGGGCAGGGGCAGCCCCAGCATTTT. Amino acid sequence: CASTTGQGQPQHF.

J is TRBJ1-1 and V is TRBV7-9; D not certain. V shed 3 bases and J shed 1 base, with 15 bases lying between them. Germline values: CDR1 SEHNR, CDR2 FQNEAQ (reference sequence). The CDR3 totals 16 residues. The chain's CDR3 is CASSFRLGSSNTEAFF. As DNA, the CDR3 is TGTGCCAGCAGCTTTCGACTGGGTTCTTCGAACACTGAAGCTTTCTTT. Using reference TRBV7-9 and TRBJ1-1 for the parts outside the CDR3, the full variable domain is DTGVSQNPRHKITKRGQNVTFRCDPISEHNRLYWYRQTLGQGPEFLTYFQNEAQLEKSRLLSDRFSAERPKGSFSTLEIQRTEQGDSAMYLCASSFRLGSSNTEAFFGQGTRLTVV.

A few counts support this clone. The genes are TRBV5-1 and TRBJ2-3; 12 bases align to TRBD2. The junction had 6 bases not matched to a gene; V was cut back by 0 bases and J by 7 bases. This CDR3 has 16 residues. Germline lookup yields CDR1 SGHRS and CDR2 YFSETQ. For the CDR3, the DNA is TGCGCCAGCAGCTTGGGACTAGCGGGAGAGTCACATACGCAGTATTTT. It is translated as CASSLGLAGESHTQYF.

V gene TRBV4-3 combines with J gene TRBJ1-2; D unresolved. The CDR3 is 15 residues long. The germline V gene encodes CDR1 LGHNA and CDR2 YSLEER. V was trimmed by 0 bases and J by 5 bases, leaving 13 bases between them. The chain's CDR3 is CASSQDVLGAYGYTF. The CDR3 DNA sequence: TGCGCCAGCAGCCAAGATGTTCTAGGAGCATATGGCTACACCTTC.

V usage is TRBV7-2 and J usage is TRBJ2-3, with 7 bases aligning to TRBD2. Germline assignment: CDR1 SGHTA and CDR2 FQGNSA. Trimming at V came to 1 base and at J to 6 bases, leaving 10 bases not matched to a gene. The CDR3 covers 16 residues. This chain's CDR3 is CASSLGITGGRDTQYF. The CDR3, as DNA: TGTGCCAGCAGCTTAGGGATCACGGGGGGACGGGATACGCAGTATTTT.

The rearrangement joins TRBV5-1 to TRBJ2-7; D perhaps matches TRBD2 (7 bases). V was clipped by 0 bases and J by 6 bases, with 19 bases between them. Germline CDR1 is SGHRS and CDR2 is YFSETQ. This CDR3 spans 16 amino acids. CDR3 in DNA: TGCGCCAGCAGCTTGGCCGGGGGGCAGAACGGGGGCGAGCAGTACTTC. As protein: CASSLAGGQNGGEQYF.

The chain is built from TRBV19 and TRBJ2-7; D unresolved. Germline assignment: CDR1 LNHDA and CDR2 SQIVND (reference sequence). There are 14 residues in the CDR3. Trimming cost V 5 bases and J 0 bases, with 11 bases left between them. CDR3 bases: TGTGCCAGTAGTTTCCGGGTAACCTCCTACGAGCAGTACTTC. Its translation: CASSFRVTSYEQYF.

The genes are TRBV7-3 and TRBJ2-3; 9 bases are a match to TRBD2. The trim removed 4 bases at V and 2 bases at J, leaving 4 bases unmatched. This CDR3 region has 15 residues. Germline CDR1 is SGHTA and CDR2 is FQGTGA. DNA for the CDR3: TGTGCCAGCAGCTCTCGACTAGCGGACACAGATACGCAGTATTTT. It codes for CASSSRLADTDTQYF.

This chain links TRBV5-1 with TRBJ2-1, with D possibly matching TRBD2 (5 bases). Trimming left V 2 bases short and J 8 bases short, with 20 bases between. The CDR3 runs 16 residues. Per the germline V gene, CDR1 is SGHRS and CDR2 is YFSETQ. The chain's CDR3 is CASSFTGSIRTDEQFF. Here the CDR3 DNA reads TGCGCCAGCAGCTTTACGGGGTCGATTAGAACGGATGAGCAGTTCTTC.

For the CDR3, the DNA is TGTGCCAGCAGTTTAGTCCCTAGCGGGAGGAGGTTCTACAATGAGCAGTTCTTC. It yields the protein CASSLVPSGRRFYNEQFF. The rearrangement links TRBV28 to TRBJ2-1; TRBD2 aligns across 11 bases. From germline, CDR1 is MDHEN and CDR2 SYDVKM. CDR3 length equals 18 residues. Trimming took 2 bases from V and 3 from J; bases not matched to a gene: 9.

The CDR3 bases are TGTGCCAGCAGGGGACAGCTTACTTCCCGAAAACTGTTTTTT. Encoded protein: CASRGQLTSRKLFF. The chain is built from TRBV2 and TRBJ1-4; 7 bases map to TRBD1. Germline-derived CDR1 and CDR2 are SNHLY and FYNNEI. The CDR3 loop spans 14 amino acids. J gave up 10 bases and V 6 bases, and 11 bases lay outside the gene matches. Looking up the rest from reference TRBV2 and TRBJ1-4 gives the full variable domain: EPEVTQTPSHQVTQMGQEVILRCVPISNHLYFYWYRQILGQKVEFLVSFYNNEISEKSEIFDDQFSVERPDGSNFTLKIRSTKLEDSAMYFCASRGQLTSRKLFFGSGTQLSVL.

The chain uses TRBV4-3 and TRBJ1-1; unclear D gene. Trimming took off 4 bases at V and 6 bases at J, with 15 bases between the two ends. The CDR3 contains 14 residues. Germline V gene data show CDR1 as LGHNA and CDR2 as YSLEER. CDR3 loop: CASSPDLANSEAFF. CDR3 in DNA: TGCGCCAGCAGCCCAGATTTAGCAAATTCTGAAGCTTTCTTT.

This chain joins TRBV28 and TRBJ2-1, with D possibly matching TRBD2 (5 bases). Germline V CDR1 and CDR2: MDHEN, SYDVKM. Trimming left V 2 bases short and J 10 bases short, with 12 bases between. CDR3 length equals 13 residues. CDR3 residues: CASSLRRNGEQFF. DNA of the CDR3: TGTGCCAGCAGTTTAAGGAGGAACGGGGAGCAGTTCTTC.

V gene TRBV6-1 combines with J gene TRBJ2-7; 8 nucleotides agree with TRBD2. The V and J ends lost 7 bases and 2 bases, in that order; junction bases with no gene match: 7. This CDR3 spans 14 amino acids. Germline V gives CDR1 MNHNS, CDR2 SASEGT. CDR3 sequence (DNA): TGTGCCAGCATGAGGGGACTAGGGGCCTACGAGCAGTACTTC. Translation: CASMRGLGAYEQYF.